This entry concerns a single T cell receptor beta chain. Its target is not known. Data came from immunoSEQ multiplex PCR; TCRdb stores just in-frame clones and leaves some out. The table lists 31,000 or so clones, 70% of them singletons. The sample belongs to a study of vaccination effects on CD4 cells after COVID-19. The germline gives CDR1 MGHDK, CDR2 SYGVNS. Between the trimmed V and J ends, which lost 3 bases and 2 bases, there was a span of 12 bases. There are 15 residues in the CDR3. Subsequent to a culture period of about ten days, CD4+ T cells were isolated. The V and J genes are TRBV25-1 and TRBJ2-3, with TRBD2 as a possible D gene (5 bases). This receptor was obtained from a human donor who received a COVID-19 vaccine. Source: CD4+ T cells from PBMCs cultured without peptide, taken before COVID-19 vaccination. CDR3 amino acids: CASSELSGATDTQYF. CDR3 DNA sequence: TGTGCCAGCAGTGAGCTAAGCGGAGCCACAGATACGCAGTATTTT.